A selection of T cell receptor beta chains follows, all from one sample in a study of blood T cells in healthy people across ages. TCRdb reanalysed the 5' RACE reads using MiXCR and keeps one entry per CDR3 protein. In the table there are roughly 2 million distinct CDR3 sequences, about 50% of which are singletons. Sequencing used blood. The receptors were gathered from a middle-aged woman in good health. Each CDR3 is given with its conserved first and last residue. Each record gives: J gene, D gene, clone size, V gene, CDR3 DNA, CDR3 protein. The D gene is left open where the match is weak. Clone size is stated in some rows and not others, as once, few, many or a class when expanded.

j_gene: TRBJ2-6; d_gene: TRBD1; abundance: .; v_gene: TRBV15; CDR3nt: TGTGCCACCAGCAGAGATTTGAGGACAGGGTCTGGGGCCAACGTCCTGACTTTC; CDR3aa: CATSRDLRTGSGANVLTF
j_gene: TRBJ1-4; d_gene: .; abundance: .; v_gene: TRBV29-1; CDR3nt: TGCAGCGTTCGAAGCGTTAGCCTTGAAAAACTGTTTTTT; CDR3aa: CSVRSVSLEKLFF
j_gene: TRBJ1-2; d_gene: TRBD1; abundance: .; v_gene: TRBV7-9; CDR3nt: TGTGCCAGCAGCTCCGGACAGGGTAACGTCTATGGCTACACCTTC; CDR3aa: CASSSGQGNVYGYTF
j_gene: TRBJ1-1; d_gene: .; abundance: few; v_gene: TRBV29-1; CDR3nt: TGCAGTGCCTACGGGGGCGGTGAAGCTTTCTTT; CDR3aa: CSAYGGGEAFF
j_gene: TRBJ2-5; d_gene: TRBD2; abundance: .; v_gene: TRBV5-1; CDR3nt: TGCGCCAGCAGCTTGTTCTTAGCGGGGCAAGAGACCCAGTACTTC; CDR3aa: CASSLFLAGQETQYF
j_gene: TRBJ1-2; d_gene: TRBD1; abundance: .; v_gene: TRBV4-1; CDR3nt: TGCGCCAGCAACGTCCGGACAGGCTCCTATGGCTACACCTTC; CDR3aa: CASNVRTGSYGYTF
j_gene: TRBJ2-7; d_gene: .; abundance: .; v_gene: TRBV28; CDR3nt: TGTGCCAGCAGTCCTCCGGCGGGACGCCCAACCTACGAGCAGTACTTC; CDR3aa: CASSPPAGRPTYEQYF
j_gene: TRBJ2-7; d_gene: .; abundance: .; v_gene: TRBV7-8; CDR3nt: TGTGCCAGCAGCCTTACGCGAGCCGGCGAGCAGTACTTC; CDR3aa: CASSLTRAGEQYF
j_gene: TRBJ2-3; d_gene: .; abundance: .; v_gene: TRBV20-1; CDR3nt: TGCAGTGCTGCGGGACCCCTCACAGATACGCAGTATTTT; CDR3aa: CSAAGPLTDTQYF
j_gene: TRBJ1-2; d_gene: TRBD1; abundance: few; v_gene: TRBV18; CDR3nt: TGTGCCAGCTCACCGAGACAGGGGGCATACTATGGCTACACCTTC; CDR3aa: CASSPRQGAYYGYTF
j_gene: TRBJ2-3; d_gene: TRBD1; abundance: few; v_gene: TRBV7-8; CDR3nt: TGTGCCAGCAGGAGGGAGTCGGGACAGCTGATCACAGATACGCAGTATTTT; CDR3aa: CASRRESGQLITDTQYF
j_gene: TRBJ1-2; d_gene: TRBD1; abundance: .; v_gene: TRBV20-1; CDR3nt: TGCAGTGCTAGGGACAGGGGGTTACTCCACTATGGCTACACCTTC; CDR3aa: CSARDRGLLHYGYTF
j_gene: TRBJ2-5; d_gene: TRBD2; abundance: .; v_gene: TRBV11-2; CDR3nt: TGTGCCAGCAGCCCGCGGGGGGCAGTATTAGAGACCCAGTACTTC; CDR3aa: CASSPRGAVLETQYF
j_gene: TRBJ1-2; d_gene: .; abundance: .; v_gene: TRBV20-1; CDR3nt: TGCAGTGCTAGGGGGGGGGAGCAGGCGTACTATGGCTACACCTTC; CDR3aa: CSARGGEQAYYGYTF
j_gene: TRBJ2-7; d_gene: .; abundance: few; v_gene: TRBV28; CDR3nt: TGTGCCAGCAGTTTACTGGCAGCCGAGCAGTACTTC; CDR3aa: CASSLLAAEQYF
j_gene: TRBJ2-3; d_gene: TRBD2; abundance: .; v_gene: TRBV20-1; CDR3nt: TGCAGTGCTAGATCCCCTAGCGGGGGGAATATAGATACGCAGTATTTT; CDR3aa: CSARSPSGGNIDTQYF
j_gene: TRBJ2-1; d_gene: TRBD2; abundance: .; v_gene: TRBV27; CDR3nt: TGTGCCAGCAGTTTCTATCTTCGGGGGGGCCGGGGTGAGCAGTTCTTC; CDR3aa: CASSFYLRGGRGEQFF
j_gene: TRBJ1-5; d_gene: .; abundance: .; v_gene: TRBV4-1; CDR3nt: TGCGCCAGCAGCCGAGGGAGGTCCTATCAGCCCCAGCATTTT; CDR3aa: CASSRGRSYQPQHF
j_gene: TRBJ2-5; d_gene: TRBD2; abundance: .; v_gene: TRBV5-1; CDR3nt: TGCGCCAGCAGCCTGGGACTAGGGGATACAGAGACCCAGTACTTC; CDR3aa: CASSLGLGDTETQYF
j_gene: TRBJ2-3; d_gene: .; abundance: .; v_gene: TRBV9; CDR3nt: TGTGCCAGCAGCGGACGACAAGACCGCACAGATACGCAGTATTTT; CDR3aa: CASSGRQDRTDTQYF
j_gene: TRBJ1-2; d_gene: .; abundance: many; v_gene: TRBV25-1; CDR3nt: TGTGCCAGCAGTACCGGGACTGTGAACTATGGCTACACCTTC; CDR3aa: CASSTGTVNYGYTF
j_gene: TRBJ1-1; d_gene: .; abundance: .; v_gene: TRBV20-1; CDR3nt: TGCAGTCCTTTACAGGGACCAGGGAACACTGAAGCTTTCTTT; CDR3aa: CSPLQGPGNTEAFF
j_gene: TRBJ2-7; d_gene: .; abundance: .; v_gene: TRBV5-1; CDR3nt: TGCGCCAGCAGGCCCCAGCCGGACGGTGTCAATGAGCAGTACTTC; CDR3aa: CASRPQPDGVNEQYF